This T cell receptor (beta chain) stems from a study of blood T cell repertoires in COVID-19. As for the study in general: Samples representing acute and convalescent COVID-19 were sourced from the United States, Italy and Spain. Sample material is recorded as cDNA or gDNA derived from T cells, B-cell-depleted T cells, or PBMCs.

Authors' analysis steps: Amplified reference gene primers provided the basis for estimating nucleated cell counts. Repertoires were generated with immunoSEQ multiplex PCR, while TCRdb's copy carries only in-frame clones and drops some. V, J and clone size are taken as reported in that table, and D and trimming were inferred from the DNA itself. The table has over 300,000 clones, roughly 83% seen once; the top ten hold around 1.7%. CDR1 is SGHAT, CDR2 FQDESV, per germline (reference sequence). Trimming pared 4 bases from V and 6 bases from J, leaving 16 bases between. The CDR3 runs to 15 residues. The rearrangement links TRBV11-1 to TRBJ2-1; D is perhaps TRBD2 (6 bases). This receptor was obtained from a woman aged 50 to 65 with acute or convalescent COVID-19. Sequenced material: peripheral blood. CDR3 coding DNA: TGTGCCAGCAGCTCTGTGGGGGAGGCGGCCAATGAGCAGTTCTTC. This encodes CASSSVGEAANEQFF.